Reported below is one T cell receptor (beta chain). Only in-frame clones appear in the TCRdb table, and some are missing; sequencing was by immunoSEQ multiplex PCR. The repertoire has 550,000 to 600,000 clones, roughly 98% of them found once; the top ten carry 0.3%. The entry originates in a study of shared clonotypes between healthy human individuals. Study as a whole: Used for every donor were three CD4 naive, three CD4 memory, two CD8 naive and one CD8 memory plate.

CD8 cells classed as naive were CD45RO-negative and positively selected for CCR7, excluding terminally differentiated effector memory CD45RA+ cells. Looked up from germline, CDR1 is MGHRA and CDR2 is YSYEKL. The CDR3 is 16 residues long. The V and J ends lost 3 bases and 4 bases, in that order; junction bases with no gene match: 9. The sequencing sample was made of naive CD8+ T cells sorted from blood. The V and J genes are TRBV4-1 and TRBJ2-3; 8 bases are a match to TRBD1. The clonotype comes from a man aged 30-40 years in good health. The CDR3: CASSQEDRAVPDTQYF. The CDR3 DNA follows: TGCGCCAGCAGCCAGGAGGACAGGGCTGTCCCAGATACGCAGTATTTT.